This T cell receptor beta chain comes out of a study of technical replicates of blood from several donors. Assay used: immunoSEQ multiplex PCR; TCRdb lists only in-frame clones, some missing. The sample lists 91,000 or so clones; 85% to 95% were seen once. Sequencing was carried out using T cells isolated from PBMCs. The sequence was collected from a human donor in good health.

CDR3 residues: CASSYSTGEVTGELFF. CDR3 DNA: TGTGCCAGCAGTTACTCGACAGGGGAGGTCACCGGGGAGCTGTTTTTT. The chain combines TRBV6-5 with TRBJ2-2; 8 nucleotides line up with TRBD1. CDR3 length: 16 amino acids. Germline V CDR1 and CDR2: MNHEY, SVGAGI. With V trimmed by 0 bases and J by 4 bases, 4 bases remained unmatched.